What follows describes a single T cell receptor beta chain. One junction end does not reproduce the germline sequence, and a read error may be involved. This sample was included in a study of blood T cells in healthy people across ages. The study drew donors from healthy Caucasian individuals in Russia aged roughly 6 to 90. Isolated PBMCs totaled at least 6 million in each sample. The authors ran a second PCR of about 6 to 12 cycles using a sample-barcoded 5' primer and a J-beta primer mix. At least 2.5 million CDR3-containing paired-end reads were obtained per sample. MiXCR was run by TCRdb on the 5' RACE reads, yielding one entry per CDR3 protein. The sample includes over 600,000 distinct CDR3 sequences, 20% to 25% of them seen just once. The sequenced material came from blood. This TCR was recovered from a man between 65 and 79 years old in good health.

In DNA form, the CDR3 reads TGCGCCATCATCAAGGGACAGGGAAAGACTGAAGCTTTCTTT. Encoded protein: CAIIKGQGKTEAFF. The chain uses TRBV10-3 and TRBJ1-1; TRBD1 matches at 9 bases. Germline V gene data show CDR1 as ENHRY and CDR2 as SYGVKD. The CDR3 length is 14 residues.